Listed here are 20 T cell receptor beta chains from one sample, sequenced in a study of shared clonotypes between healthy human individuals. Here immunoSEQ multiplex PCR was the method, and the copy in TCRdb shows in-frame clones only, minus some. The sample holds more than 400,000 clones, approximately 78% seen once. Sequencing input: PBMCs. The receptors come from a woman between 40 and 50 years old in good health. Some clones in this sample may be carry-over from other donors' samples.

The rearrangement links TRBV9 to TRBJ2-2, with 10 bases identical to TRBD1. V shed 4 bases, J shed 3 bases, and the junction held 9 bases outside the gene matches. Per germline, CDR1 SGDLS and CDR2 YYNGEE. The length of the CDR3 is 17 residues. The CDR3 coding sequence is TGTGCCAGCAGCTTACGCCGGGACAGGGGCTACACCGGGGAGCTGTTTTTT. Its translation: CASSLRRDRGYTGELFF. The full variable domain, in which reference TRBV9 and TRBJ2-2 provide the parts outside the CDR3, is DSGVTQTPKHLITATGQRVTLRCSPRSGDLSVYWYQQSLDQGLQFLIQYYNGEERAKGNILERFSAQQFPDLHSELNLSSLELGDSALYFCASSLRRDRGYTGELFFGEGSRLTVL.

This clone was detected once. A far larger clone is only one base removed, so a read error is likely. The chain links TRBV30 to TRBJ2-7; D may be TRBD2 (5 bases). The CDR3 is made up of 13 amino acids. Trimming pared 0 bases from V and 5 bases from J, leaving 11 bases between. Germline CDR1 and CDR2: GTSNPN and SVGIG (reference sequence). The CDR3 is CAWSVPEAHEQYF. The CDR3 DNA is TGTGCCTGGAGTGTCCCGGAGGCCCACGAGCAGTACTTC.

The chain uses TRBV7-9 and TRBJ2-7; possible D gene TRBD2, 6 bases. The CDR3 consists of 15 residues. Germline assignment: CDR1 SEHNR and CDR2 FQNEAQ (reference sequence). Trimming took 5 bases from V and 2 from J, leaving 16 bases between them. The CDR3 region has the DNA TGTGCCAGCAGCGCTCGGAGGGACTCCGCCTACGAGCAGTACTTC. This translates into CASSARRDSAYEQYF.

For the CDR3, the DNA is TGTGCCAGCAGTCACCTTCTAGCGGGAGGCGCCCCAGATACGCAGTATTTT. It yields the protein CASSHLLAGGAPDTQYF. J is TRBJ2-3 and V is TRBV28, with 11 bases identical to TRBD2. This CDR3 has 17 residues. V gave up 5 bases and J gave up 4 bases; unmatched junction bases: 11. The germline V gene has CDR1 MDHEN and CDR2 SYDVKM.

The genes are TRBV27 and TRBJ1-5, with D possibly TRBD1 on 6 matching bases. The V end was cut by 5 bases, the J end by 6 bases, with 14 bases between. Germline loops: CDR1 MNHEY, CDR2 SMNVEV (reference sequence). This CDR3 comprises 14 residues. For the CDR3, the DNA is TGTGCCAGCAGTGAGGGGGGGATTGGTCAGCCCCAGCATTTT. Protein product: CASSEGGIGQPQHF.

The chain is built from TRBV2 and TRBJ2-7; D is unresolved. Germline CDR1 is SNHLY and CDR2 is FYNNEI. V was pared by 2 bases and J by 4 bases, with 3 bases between. This CDR3 comprises 11 residues. CDR3 amino acids: CASSERYEQYF. As DNA, the CDR3 is TGTGCCAGCAGTGAACGGTACGAGCAGTACTTC.

This clone was observed many times. The chain has TRBV7-2 and TRBJ2-7; TRBD1 agrees at 7 bases. V shed 4 bases, J shed 9 bases, and the junction held 9 bases outside the gene matches. The CDR3 totals 13 residues. Germline-derived CDR1 and CDR2 are SGHTA and FQGNSA. This CDR3 is CASSSPGTVGQYF. The CDR3 DNA reads TGTGCCAGCAGCTCACCTGGGACAGTTGGGCAGTACTTC. The full variable domain, with the rest looked up from reference TRBV7-2 and TRBJ2-7, is GAGVSQSPSNKVTEKGKDVELRCDPISGHTALYWYRQSLGQGLEFLIYFQGNSAPDKSGLPSDRFSAERTGGSVSTLTIQRTQQEDSAVYLCASSSPGTVGQYFGPGTRLTVT.

The V gene is TRBV7-3, the J gene TRBJ1-2; no definite D call. V was trimmed by 5 bases and J by 3 bases, leaving 10 bases between them. This CDR3 region has 13 residues. The V gene's germline CDR1 is SGHTA and CDR2 FQGTGA. In DNA form, the CDR3 reads TGTGCCAGCAGCCCACGAGTTTACTATGGCTACACCTTC. It encodes CASSPRVYYGYTF.

The chain is built from TRBV29-1 and TRBJ2-3; no clear D gene. The V and J ends lost 1 base and 6 bases respectively, with 11 bases between them. Germline CDR1 reads SQVTM; CDR2 reads ANQGSEA. CDR3 length: 13 amino acids. The CDR3: CSVEGSRGDTQYF. CDR3 DNA: TGCAGCGTTGAAGGGTCGCGTGGGGATACGCAGTATTTT.

The V and J genes are TRBV7-9 and TRBJ1-2; 9 bases align to TRBD1. With V trimmed by 0 bases and J by 5 bases, 4 bases remained unmatched. This CDR3 contains 15 residues. Germline V gene sequence: CDR1 SEHNR, CDR2 FQNEAQ (reference sequence). The CDR3: CASSLASGTGYGYTF. CDR3 bases: TGTGCCAGCAGCTTAGCGTCCGGGACAGGGTATGGCTACACCTTC.

This clone was seen a single time. The chain couples TRBV10-3 to TRBJ2-7; 9 bases fit TRBD2. The CDR3 is made up of 14 amino acids. Per germline, CDR1 ENHRY and CDR2 SYGVKD. V lost 2 bases to trimming and J lost 9 bases; unmatched junction nucleotides: 8. CDR3 DNA: TGTGCCATCAGTGAGGGACTAGCGCCTAGTGCGCAGTACTTC. This encodes CAISEGLAPSAQYF.

This chain uses TRBV29-1 with TRBJ2-7; tentative D call: TRBD1 (6 bases). The CDR3 contains 11 residues. The V end was cut by 5 bases, the J end by 5 bases, with 10 bases between. From germline, CDR1 is SQVTM and CDR2 ANQGSEA. The CDR3 nucleotides are TGCAGCGTTACAGGGTTCGACGAGCAGTACTTC. Protein product: CSVTGFDEQYF.

The chain couples TRBV4-3 to TRBJ1-2, with 9 nucleotides matching TRBD1. V was pared by 0 bases and J by 3 bases, with 14 bases of the junction left unmatched. This CDR3 is 19 amino acids long. Germline V lookup: CDR1 LGHNA, CDR2 YSLEER. The CDR3, as DNA: TGCGCCAGCAGCCAAGAGAGATCGGACAGGGGAGCGGTAGACTATGGCTACACCTTC. This gives the protein CASSQERSDRGAVDYGYTF.

The chain carries TRBV6-1 and TRBJ2-7; no firm D call. CDR1 MNHNS and CDR2 SASEGT come from the germline V gene. The CDR3 contains 15 residues. V was trimmed by 2 bases and J by 5 bases, leaving 16 bases between them. The CDR3 loop is CASSERRSPVHEQYF. The CDR3 DNA follows: TGTGCCAGCAGTGAACGACGGAGCCCGGTCCACGAGCAGTACTTC.

This chain joins TRBV18 and TRBJ2-1; 9 bases are shared with TRBD1. CDR1 and CDR2 from the germline V gene are KGHSH and LQKENI. The CDR3 runs 17 residues. The trim removed 6 bases at V and 0 bases at J, leaving 9 bases unmatched. CDR3 sequence: CASSPGQGTTSYNEQFF. In nucleotides, the CDR3 is TGTGCCAGCTCTCCCGGACAGGGGACAACCTCCTACAATGAGCAGTTCTTC. Full variable domain (outside the CDR3, taken from reference TRBV18 and TRBJ2-1): NAGVMQNPRHLVRRRGQEARLRCSPMKGHSHVYWYRQLPEEGLKFMVYLQKENIIDESGMPKERFSAEFPKEGPSILRIQQVVRGDSAAYFCASSPGQGTTSYNEQFFGPGTRLTVL.

This rearrangement joins TRBV6-4 to TRBJ2-3; TRBD2 is a possible D gene (6 bases). Trimming removed 6 bases at V and 6 bases at J, with 13 bases between. The germline V gene encodes CDR1 MRHNA and CDR2 SNTAGT. The CDR3 length is 13 residues. Written as DNA, the CDR3 is TGTGCCAGCAGCCTCTCCCTAGCGGATACGCAGTATTTT. This sequence encodes CASSLSLADTQYF.

This clone was detected ten times or more. The chain recombines TRBV4-2 with TRBJ2-7; D is unresolved. This CDR3 is 16 amino acids long. The germline gives CDR1 LGHNA, CDR2 YNFKEQ. V was shortened by 3 bases and J by 0 bases, with 15 bases between the two germline ends. The CDR3 region has the DNA TGTGCCAGCAGCCAGGGTGGACGCGAGAGCTCCTACGAGCAGTACTTC. The encoded protein is CASSQGGRESSYEQYF.

The rearrangement uses TRBV27 and TRBJ2-1; D not certain. V lost 7 bases and J lost 7, with 8 bases in between. There are 11 residues in the CDR3. Germline assignment: CDR1 MNHEY and CDR2 SMNVEV (reference sequence). The CDR3 region has the DNA TGTGCCAGCAATGACGTTAATGAGCAGTTCTTC. Translation gives CASNDVNEQFF.

Only one count was recorded for this clone. V is TRBV6-6 and J is TRBJ2-7; D perhaps matches TRBD1 (5 bases). This CDR3 comprises 15 residues. V was pared by 8 bases and J by 2 bases, with 19 bases between. Germline CDR1 MNHNY, CDR2 SVGAGI (reference sequence). CDR3 in amino acids: CASGYPEGAPYEQYF. CDR3 in DNA: TGTGCCAGCGGGTACCCGGAAGGGGCTCCCTACGAGCAGTACTTC.

CDR3 nucleotides: TGTGCCTGGAGGGACAGGGGGGGCTTGAAGACCCAGTACTTC. This codes for CAWRDRGGLKTQYF. J is TRBJ2-5 and V is TRBV30; 10 positions match TRBD1. The CDR3 has 14 amino acids. With 3 bases clipped from V and 6 bases from J, the junction kept 7 bases outside the gene matches. Germline V gives CDR1 GTSNPN, CDR2 SVGIG (reference sequence).